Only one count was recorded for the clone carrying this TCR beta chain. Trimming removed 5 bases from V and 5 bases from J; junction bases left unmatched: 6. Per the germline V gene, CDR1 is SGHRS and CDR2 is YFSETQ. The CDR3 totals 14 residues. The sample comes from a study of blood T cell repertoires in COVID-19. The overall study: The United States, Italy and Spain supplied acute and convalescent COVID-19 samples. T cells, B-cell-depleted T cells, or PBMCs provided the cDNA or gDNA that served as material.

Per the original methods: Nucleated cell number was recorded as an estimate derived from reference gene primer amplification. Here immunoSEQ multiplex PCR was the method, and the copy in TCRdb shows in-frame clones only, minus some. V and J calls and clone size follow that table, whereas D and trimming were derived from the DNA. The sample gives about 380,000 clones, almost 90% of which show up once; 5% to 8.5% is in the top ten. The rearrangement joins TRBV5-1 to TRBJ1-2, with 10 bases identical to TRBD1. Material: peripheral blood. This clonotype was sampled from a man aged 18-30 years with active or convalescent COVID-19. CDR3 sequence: CASRPGTGAYGYTF. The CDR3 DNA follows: TGCGCCAGCAGACCCGGGACAGGGGCTTATGGCTACACCTTC. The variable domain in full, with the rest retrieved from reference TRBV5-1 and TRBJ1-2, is KAGVTQTPRYLIKTRGQQVTLSCSPISGHRSVSWYQQTPGQGLQFLFEYFSETQRNKGNFPGRFSGRQFSNSRSEMNVSTLELGDSALYLCASRPGTGAYGYTFGSGTRLTVV.